This entry lists 8 T cell receptor beta chains sequenced from one sample in a study of low-dose radiotherapy and immunotherapy resistance in tumors. TRAV- and TRBV-specific primers, spanning alpha and beta chains, primed first-strand cDNA. It was with a constant-region primer and a V-primer adapter that TCRs were amplified over approximately 20 PCR cycles. TCRdb redid the calling of the reads with MiXCR, one entry per CDR3 protein. The sample includes approximately 11,000 distinct CDR3 sequences, about 47% of them seen just once. These receptors came from a human donor with advanced metastatic prostate, ovarian, gallbladder or colorectal cancer (not recorded which). This table probably holds off-target reads from a library built for another chain.

The gene calls are TRBV20-1 and TRBJ1-4; 9 bases match TRBD1. The CDR3 consists of 16 residues. After removal of 1 base from V and 7 bases from J, the junction contained 10 bases not matched to a gene. CDR1 is DFQATT and CDR2 is SNEGSKA in the germline V gene (reference sequence). Written as DNA, the CDR3 is TGCAGTGCTAGAGGACGCTCACAGGGGGCTGTTGAAAAACTGTTTTTT. Its protein product is CSARGRSQGAVEKLFF.

CDR3 coding DNA: TGTGCCAGCAGCAAATTATGGGGGCGGCAGACCCAGTACTTC. Translation gives CASSKLWGRQTQYF. The genes are TRBV21-1 and TRBJ2-5; the table gives TRBD1 as D, unverified against the DNA. TRBV21-1 is a pseudogene locus. The CDR3 is 14 amino acids.

This chain uses TRBV7-6 with TRBJ2-3, with D unresolved. V was trimmed by 0 bases and J by 2 bases, leaving 6 bases between them. Germline CDR1 SGHVS, CDR2 FNYEAQ. The CDR3 totals 14 residues. CDR3 residues: CASSLAGPTDTQYF. CDR3 coding DNA: TGTGCCAGCAGCTTAGCTGGGCCCACAGATACGCAGTATTTT.

CDR3: CASSLGADTQYF. CDR3 nucleotides: TGTGCCAGCTCACTGGGGGCCGATACGCAGTATTTT. The genes are TRBV18 and TRBJ2-3, with D possibly TRBD1 on 6 matching bases. The CDR3 runs to 12 residues. V lost 4 bases and J lost 6, with 8 bases in between. The V gene's germline CDR1 is KGHSH and CDR2 LQKENI.

This rearrangement joins TRBV6-5 to TRBJ2-1; perhaps TRBD2 as D (5 bases). CDR3 length equals 13 residues. The V end lost 5 bases, the J end lost 7 bases, and 12 bases lay between the germline ends. Germline V gene sequence: CDR1 MNHEY, CDR2 SVGAGI. CDR3 DNA sequence: TGTGCCAGCAGTCGGGCCTGGGAGAATGAGCAGTTCTTC. Its protein product is CASSRAWENEQFF.

This chain links TRBV5-5 with TRBJ1-5; 7 bases line up with TRBD1. V shed 0 bases, J shed 0 bases, and the junction held 12 bases outside the gene matches. Germline V gene sequence: CDR1 SGHKS, CDR2 YYEKEE (reference sequence). This CDR3 has 19 residues. DNA for the CDR3: TGTGCCAGCAGCTTGGCCAAGGGACAGCCTTTCTATAGCAATCAGCCCCAGCATTTT. It yields the protein CASSLAKGQPFYSNQPQHF.

CDR3 protein: CASSGGSSYQETQYF. DNA for the CDR3: TGTGCCAGCAGCGGGGGCAGTTCGTACCAAGAGACCCAGTACTTC. This chain links TRBV7-9 with TRBJ2-5; perhaps TRBD1 as D (6 bases). Trimming shortened V by 5 bases and J by 0 bases, and 13 bases separated the two germline ends. From germline, CDR1 is SEHNR and CDR2 FQNEAQ (reference sequence). The CDR3 is 15 residues long.

The V call is TRBV10-3, the J call TRBJ2-1, with D possibly TRBD2 on 5 matching bases. The CDR3 loop spans 14 amino acids. Germline V CDR1 and CDR2: ENHRY, SYGVKD. The V and J ends lost 3 bases and 6 bases respectively, with 12 bases between them. CDR3 nucleotides: TGTGCCATCAGTGACGGGATGAAAGGCAATGAGCAGTTCTTC. This gives the protein CAISDGMKGNEQFF.